The source of this TCR beta chain is a study of blood T cell repertoires in COVID-19. About the research overall: PBMCs, B-cell-depleted T cells, or T cells provided the cDNA or gDNA that made up the material.

The length of the CDR3 is 16 residues. CDR1 and CDR2 (germline): MNHEY, SVGEGT. Trimming cost V 6 bases and J 0 bases; bases outside gene matches: 5. TCRdb's table, derived via immunoSEQ multiplex PCR, lists solely in-frame clones and lacks some. The sample lists around 140,000 clones, 80% to 85% occurring once. This TCR was sampled from a man in his 60s with acute or convalescent COVID-19. Sequences were obtained from peripheral blood. This chain uses TRBV6-2 or TRBV6-3 with TRBJ2-3; 11 bases line up with TRBD2. CDR3 loop: CASSRGTSGSTDTQYF. CDR3 nucleotides: TGTGCCAGCAGCAGAGGGACTAGCGGTAGCACAGATACGCAGTATTTT.